The present T cell receptor (beta chain) was sequenced within a study of blood T cell repertoires in COVID-19. About the research overall: Samples representing acute and convalescent COVID-19 were sourced from the United States, Italy and Spain. T cells, B-cell-depleted T cells, or PBMCs supplied cDNA or gDNA.

This clone occurred a few times. The germline V gene has CDR1 MNHEY and CDR2 SMNVEV (reference sequence). The trim removed 0 bases at V and 1 base at J, leaving 6 bases unmatched. This CDR3 is built from 16 residues. In the study's own analysis: Amplification of reference gene primers provided the estimated nucleated cell counts. Profiled with immunoSEQ multiplex PCR; TCRdb holds only in-frame clones, not every one. V and J calls plus clone size are reproduced from that table; the DNA served to infer D and trimming. The data show 25,000 to 30,000 clones, with around four fifths seen just once and approximately 8.6% held by the top ten.

This receptor was obtained from a woman aged 70-85 years with active or convalescent COVID-19. The chain joins TRBV27 to TRBJ2-7; TRBD2 agrees at 7 bases. Sequencing was done on a sample of peripheral blood. The CDR3 loop reads CASSLSMLAESYEQYF. The CDR3 nucleotides are TGTGCCAGCAGTTTATCGATGCTAGCGGAATCCTACGAGCAGTACTTC.